The next 27 T cell receptor beta chains were all read from a single sample in a study of graft-versus-host responses after intestinal transplantation. Their antigen targets remain unknown. Here immunoSEQ multiplex PCR was the method, and the copy in TCRdb shows in-frame clones only, minus some. The table records about 82,000 clones, around 92% of them present only once. The starting material was unstimulated CD4+ T cells sorted from spleen or lymph node cells, obtained before intestinal transplant. Receptors were obtained from a human donor who received an intestinal transplant.

The CDR3 sequence: CASSIGTSGGETQYF. CDR3 coding DNA: TGTGCCAGTAGTATCGGGACTAGCGGAGGGGAGACCCAGTACTTC. The chain couples TRBV19 to TRBJ2-5, with 11 nucleotides matching TRBD2. The junction had 5 bases not matched to a gene; V was cut back by 3 bases and J by 5 bases. The V gene's germline CDR1 is LNHDA and CDR2 SQIVND (reference sequence). The CDR3 totals 15 residues.

There are a few counts of this clone. The chain has TRBV21-1 and TRBJ1-1; the table gives TRBD1 as D, unverified against the DNA. TRBV21-1 corresponds to a pseudogene. This CDR3 comprises 13 residues. The CDR3 DNA sequence: TGTGCCAGCCCGGGACAGACATACACTGAAGCTTTCTTT. Protein product: CASPGQTYTEAFF.

The chain couples TRBV28 to TRBJ1-2; 8 positions match TRBD1. V trimming: 6 bases; J trimming: 4 bases; junction bases outside the gene matches: 13. CDR1 is MDHEN and CDR2 is SYDVKM in the germline V gene. The CDR3 loop spans 16 amino acids. The CDR3 here is CASSPTLGQGGYGYTF. The CDR3 coding sequence is TGTGCCAGCAGCCCTACCCTTGGACAGGGAGGCTATGGCTACACCTTC.

V and J are TRBV18 and TRBJ1-2; D gene ambiguous. The V and J ends lost 3 bases and 8 bases respectively, with 22 bases between them. This CDR3 has 16 residues. Germline assignment: CDR1 KGHSH and CDR2 LQKENI. In DNA form, the CDR3 reads TGTGCCAGCTCACCCCCGGGCAGAGGGCCATCTCCGGGCTACACCTTC. Protein: CASSPPGRGPSPGYTF.

The J gene is TRBJ1-1, the V gene TRBV2, with 8 bases aligning to TRBD1. Germline lookup yields CDR1 SNHLY and CDR2 FYNNEI. V gave up 5 bases and J gave up 3 bases; unmatched junction bases: 2. This CDR3 region has 13 residues. The CDR3 DNA is TGTGCCAGCAGTCAGGACAGGGACACTGAAGCTTTCTTT. Amino acids: CASSQDRDTEAFF.

The chain links TRBV29-1 to TRBJ1-3; D gene unclear. Trimming took off 2 bases at V and 0 bases at J, with 8 bases between the two ends. The germline V gene encodes CDR1 SQVTM and CDR2 ANQGSEA. The CDR3 is 14 amino acids. In DNA, the CDR3 is TGCAGCGTTGAACGGCGGAGCTCTGGAAACACCATATATTTT. Translated: CSVERRSSGNTIYF.

CDR3 in DNA: TGTGCCAGCAGCTTAGTTGGGACAGGAGGAAACTATGGCTACACCTTC. The encoded protein is CASSLVGTGGNYGYTF. The rearrangement links TRBV7-9 to TRBJ1-2; TRBD1 agrees at 8 bases. Germline V gene lookup returns CDR1 SEHNR and CDR2 FQNEAQ (reference sequence). The CDR3 loop spans 16 amino acids. V lost 1 base to trimming and J lost 2 bases; unmatched junction nucleotides: 6.

The V and J genes are TRBV14 and TRBJ2-5; D might be TRBD2 (5 bases). The CDR3 runs 16 residues. V lost 1 base, J lost 3 bases, and 15 bases lay in between. The germline V gene encodes CDR1 SGHDN and CDR2 FVKESK. The DNA of the CDR3 is TGTGCCAGCAGCCAAGGGCTCCGACACGGGGAAGAGACCCAGTACTTC. Residues: CASSQGLRHGEETQYF.

J is TRBJ1-2 and V is TRBV6-5; D not resolved. Looked up from germline, CDR1 is MNHEY and CDR2 is SVGAGI. V lost 5 bases to trimming and J lost 4 bases, with 11 bases between them. This CDR3 comprises 13 residues. The CDR3 DNA is TGTGCCAGCAGTGAGTCAGGTTCCTATGGCTACACCTTC. Protein product: CASSESGSYGYTF.

The rearrangement uses TRBV4-3 and TRBJ2-1, with 12 positions matching TRBD2. Per germline, CDR1 LGHNA and CDR2 YSLEER. V lost 0 bases and J lost 8; bases outside the gene matches: 5. The CDR3 runs to 16 residues. The CDR3 reads CASSQDPLAGGHEQFF. As DNA, the CDR3 is TGCGCCAGCAGCCAAGATCCCCTAGCGGGGGGGCATGAGCAGTTCTTC.

Notes on this clone: Other DNA variants within this sample encode the same CDR3. The CDR3: CAWSGDRKNEKLFF. For the CDR3, the DNA is TGTGCCTGGAGTGGGGACAGAAAGAATGAAAAACTGTTTTTT. The chain joins TRBV30 to TRBJ1-4, with TRBD1 identical over 7 bases. CDR3 length: 14 amino acids. The germline CDR1 and CDR2 sequences are GTSNPN and SVGIG (reference sequence). Germline trimming cut 1 base from V and 5 bases from J; bases unmatched to any gene: 4.

This clone was seen more than once but under ten times. The genes are TRBV19 and TRBJ1-6; the match to TRBD1 covers 7 bases. J gave up 7 bases and V 5 bases, and 5 bases lay outside the gene matches. The CDR3 extends over 14 amino acids. Germline V gene data show CDR1 as LNHDA and CDR2 as SQIVND (reference sequence). The CDR3 spells CASSAGTVNSPLHF. Written as DNA, the CDR3 is TGTGCCAGTAGTGCCGGGACAGTAAATTCACCCCTCCACTTT.

The gene calls are TRBV5-1 and TRBJ2-7; 8 bases are a match to TRBD1. Germline assignment: CDR1 SGHRS and CDR2 YFSETQ. Unmatched junction bases numbered 10, after V lost 4 bases and J lost 1 base. CDR3 size: 16 residues. CDR3 coding DNA: TGCGCCAGCAGCCCCGAGGGGGGACAGGTTTCCTACGAGCAGTACTTC. Translation gives CASSPEGGQVSYEQYF.

This chain links TRBV19 with TRBJ1-1; D is ambiguous. CDR3 length: 13 amino acids. Germline V gene lookup returns CDR1 LNHDA and CDR2 SQIVND (reference sequence). V was trimmed by 7 bases and J by 5 bases, leaving 14 bases between them. The CDR3 loop is CASTSRTGTEAFF. For the CDR3, the DNA is TGTGCCAGTACTAGTAGGACGGGAACTGAAGCTTTCTTT.

V usage is TRBV4-3 and J usage is TRBJ2-5, with 13 bases lining up with TRBD2. The length of the CDR3 is 19 residues. Per germline, CDR1 LGHNA and CDR2 YSLEER. V shed 4 bases, J shed 1 base, and the junction held 12 bases outside the gene matches. The CDR3 nucleotides read TGCGCCAGCAGCCCTAAAGTCACGACTAGCGGGGGGCCCCAAGAGACCCAGTACTTC. As protein: CASSPKVTTSGGPQETQYF.

The rearrangement uses TRBV7-2 and TRBJ2-3; 8 bases agree with TRBD1. The CDR3 contains 15 residues. V trimming: 3 bases; J trimming: 6 bases; junction bases outside the gene matches: 8. Germline V gene sequence: CDR1 SGHTA, CDR2 FQGNSA. The CDR3: CASSFQGRDRDTQYF. CDR3 nucleotides: TGTGCCAGCAGCTTTCAGGGCAGGGACAGGGATACGCAGTATTTT.

The chain has TRBV30 and TRBJ1-1, with TRBD1 matching over 7 bases. The CDR3 loop spans 13 amino acids. The junction had 6 bases not matched to a gene; V was cut back by 7 bases and J by 1 base. In germline, CDR1 is GTSNPN, CDR2 SVGIG (reference sequence). Here the CDR3 reads CAFQGQRNTEAFF. As DNA, the CDR3 is TGTGCCTTCCAGGGACAGCGGAACACTGAAGCTTTCTTT.

A single count supports this clone. The rearrangement links TRBV19 to TRBJ2-1, with D possibly being TRBD2 (5 bases). In germline, CDR1 is LNHDA, CDR2 SQIVND (reference sequence). There are 16 residues in the CDR3. Trimming cost V 3 bases and J 6 bases, with 18 bases left between them. The CDR3 DNA is TGTGCCAGTAGTATTGGAGGTCGGGCTAGTCGCAATGAGCAGTTCTTC. Translated: CASSIGGRASRNEQFF.

This chain links TRBV2 with TRBJ2-7; D possibly corresponds to TRBD2 (5 bases). V was pared by 1 base and J by 3 bases, with 7 bases between. The CDR3 sequence is 13 residues long. Germline V gene lookup returns CDR1 SNHLY and CDR2 FYNNEI. The DNA of the CDR3 is TGTGCCAGCAGTGAAGTCGGAGGCTACGAGCAGTACTTC. Translated, it gives CASSEVGGYEQYF.

This clone was found once. The chain employs TRBV10-1 and TRBJ1-1; maybe TRBD1 (5 bases). The V gene's germline CDR1 is WNHNN and CDR2 SYGVQD (reference sequence). Trimming stripped 0 bases from V and 6 bases from J, with 20 bases between. The CDR3 covers 17 residues. Written as DNA, the CDR3 is TGCGCCAGCAGTGAGTCGAGGAAGGGAGTAGGGGAGGCTGAAGCTTTCTTT. Protein: CASSESRKGVGEAEAFF.

The chain couples TRBV13 to TRBJ2-7; TRBD2 agrees at 10 bases. The CDR3 is 14 amino acids. The V gene end was trimmed by 6 bases and the J gene end by 2 bases; junction bases not matched to a gene: 4. Looked up from germline, CDR1 is PRHDT and CDR2 is FYEKMQ (reference sequence). The CDR3 bases are TGTGCCAGCAGGAAAGCGGGGGGGCCCTACGAGCAGTACTTC. Translating it yields CASRKAGGPYEQYF.

The rearrangement joins TRBV5-6 to TRBJ2-1; D is perhaps TRBD1 (5 bases). CDR3 length: 16 amino acids. V lost 4 bases and J lost 3, with 17 bases in between. The germline V gene has CDR1 SGHDT and CDR2 YYEEEE. CDR3 coding DNA: TGTGCCAGCAGCCCACCGACAGCTATATTCTACAATGAGCAGTTCTTC. This codes for CASSPPTAIFYNEQFF. The complete variable domain, with remaining parts taken from reference TRBV5-6 and TRBJ2-1, reads DAGVTQSPTHLIKTRGQQVTLRCSPKSGHDTVSWYQQALGQGPQFIFQYYEEEERQRGNFPDRFSGHQFPNYSSELNVNALLLGDSALYLCASSPPTAIFYNEQFFGPGTRLTVL.

CDR3 coding DNA: TGTGCCAGCTTCTCGTGGGAGACGACGAGGGCGGCCCGAGACGAAGCTTTCTTT. This gives the protein CASFSWETTRAARDEAFF. This rearrangement joins TRBV7-8 to TRBJ1-1, with D unclear. V lost 8 bases to trimming and J lost 8 bases, with 33 bases between them. The CDR3 consists of 18 residues. Looked up from germline, CDR1 is SGHVS and CDR2 is FQNEAQ.

This sequence joins TRBV7-2 and TRBJ2-7; possible D gene TRBD2, 5 bases. CDR3 length equals 15 residues. Trimming pared 2 bases from V and 7 bases from J, leaving 18 bases between. CDR1 SGHTA and CDR2 FQGNSA come from the germline V gene. CDR3: CASSLSPGIGLEQYF. DNA of the CDR3: TGTGCCAGCAGCTTATCCCCGGGGATCGGTCTTGAGCAGTACTTC.

The rearrangement links TRBV11-3 to TRBJ2-6; D unresolved. The CDR3 is made up of 16 amino acids. Trimming took 3 bases from V and 1 from J, leaving 10 bases between them. Germline V gene sequence: CDR1 SGHNT, CDR2 YENEEA. CDR3 coding DNA: TGTGCCAGCAGCTTCACGATCCTATCTGGGGCCAACGTCCTGACTTTC. Its protein product is CASSFTILSGANVLTF. Together with reference TRBV11-3 and TRBJ2-6, the CDR3 gives the full variable domain: EAGVVQSPRYKIIEKKQPVAFWCNPISGHNTLYWYLQNLGQGPELLIRYENEEAVDDSQLPKDRFSAERLKGVDSTLKIQPAELGDSAVYLCASSFTILSGANVLTFGAGSRLTVL.

The rearrangement joins TRBV27 to TRBJ2-3; D gene uncertain. The V end was cut by 4 bases, the J end by 1 base, with 12 bases between. The CDR3 has 15 amino acids. CDR1 and CDR2 from the germline V gene are MNHEY and SMNVEV (reference sequence). CDR3 region: CASSSSHWRTDTQYF. CDR3 sequence (DNA): TGTGCCAGCAGTTCGTCCCATTGGCGCACAGATACGCAGTATTTT.

V and J are TRBV4-1 and TRBJ2-1; tentative D call: TRBD2 (6 bases). Between the trimmed V and J ends, which lost 0 bases and 3 bases, there was a span of 15 bases. This CDR3 has 17 residues. The germline V gene has CDR1 MGHRA and CDR2 YSYEKL. The CDR3 DNA sequence: TGCGCCAGCAGCCAAGATCTGGGACGGGACTTCTACAATGAGCAGTTCTTC. Protein sequence: CASSQDLGRDFYNEQFF.